Shown below are 10 T cell receptor beta chains from a single sample sequenced in a study of T cells after posttransplantation cyclophosphamide. Treatment was busulfan-fludarabine conditioning, a marrow graft, and cyclophosphamide on days +3 and +4. Only in-frame clones appear in the TCRdb table, and some are missing; sequencing was by immunoSEQ multiplex PCR. The repertoire includes 12,000 or so clones, roughly 80% of them detected once, and 5% to 6.5% sits in the top ten. The source was PBMCs, collected after allogeneic stem cell transplant with posttransplant cyclophosphamide. Source of these receptors: a female patient aged 45-65 years who received an allogeneic stem cell transplant from a related donor, was CMV-positive, and had no GVHD. A share of the T cells may be of graft donor origin.

This rearrangement joins TRBV19 to TRBJ2-5; 7 bases are a match to TRBD2. V shed 5 bases and J 4 bases; nucleotides not matched to a gene: 1. Germline V gene data show CDR1 as LNHDA and CDR2 as SQIVND (reference sequence). CDR3 length equals 12 residues. The CDR3 coding sequence is TGTGCCAGTAGTGGGGGGGGAGAGACCCAGTACTTC. This codes for CASSGGGETQYF.

This clone was observed once. The genes are TRBV2 and TRBJ2-3, with 10 bases lining up with TRBD2. The J segment lost 3 bases and the V segment lost 5 bases, leaving 5 bases of the junction unmatched. Germline values: CDR1 SNHLY, CDR2 FYNNEI. CDR3 length equals 15 residues. CDR3: CASSWASGGTDTQYF. The DNA of the CDR3 is TGTGCCAGCAGTTGGGCTAGCGGGGGAACAGATACGCAGTATTTT.

The rearrangement joins TRBV7-9 to TRBJ1-4, with a tentative D call TRBD1 (5 bases). The CDR3 runs 15 residues. The germline V and J ends were trimmed by 5 bases and 4 bases, with 14 bases remaining between them. The germline V gene has CDR1 SEHNR and CDR2 FQNEAQ (reference sequence). In nucleotides, the CDR3 is TGTGCCAGCAGCCCGCGGGACGGACTTAATGAAAAACTGTTTTTT. Its protein product is CASSPRDGLNEKLFF. Combining the CDR3 with reference TRBV7-9 and TRBJ1-4 gives the whole variable domain DTGVSQNPRHKITKRGQNVTFRCDPISEHNRLYWYRQTLGQGPEFLTYFQNEAQLEKSRLLSDRFSAERPKGSFSTLEIQRTEQGDSAMYLCASSPRDGLNEKLFFGSGTQLSVL.

This clone appeared a single time. The rearrangement links TRBV6-1 to TRBJ1-1, with 7 positions matching TRBD1. The CDR3 covers 15 residues. From germline, CDR1 is MNHNS and CDR2 SASEGT. The V and J ends lost 3 bases and 1 base, in that order; junction bases with no gene match: 5. The CDR3: CASSDPHRGNTEAFF. In DNA form, the CDR3 reads TGTGCCAGCAGTGACCCCCACAGGGGGAACACTGAAGCTTTCTTT.

V and J are TRBV7-3 and TRBJ2-3, with TRBD2 matching over 9 bases. The germline V gene has CDR1 SGHTA and CDR2 FQGTGA. Germline trimming cut 5 bases from V and 1 base from J; bases unmatched to any gene: 4. The CDR3 extends over 15 amino acids. The CDR3 DNA follows: TGTGCCAGCAGCCCCCAGCGGGGGGGCACAGATACGCAGTATTTT. Amino acids: CASSPQRGGTDTQYF.

The chain couples TRBV18 to TRBJ2-6; D ambiguous. This CDR3 spans 19 amino acids. Looked up from germline, CDR1 is KGHSH and CDR2 is LQKENI. The V end lost 4 bases, the J end lost 0 bases, and 19 bases lay between the germline ends. The CDR3 DNA is TGTGCCAGCTCACAGCTTCCTTCGACACCCAGCTCTGGGGCCAACGTCCTGACTTTC. It encodes CASSQLPSTPSSGANVLTF.

V and J are TRBV2 and TRBJ2-2; the D gene is possibly TRBD2 (6 bases). The CDR3 is 14 amino acids. The V end was cut by 5 bases, the J end by 6 bases, with 13 bases between. CDR1 SNHLY and CDR2 FYNNEI come from the germline V gene. The CDR3 DNA reads TGTGCCAGCAGTCGACTAGAGAAGTCCGGGGAGCTGTTTTTT. Encoded protein: CASSRLEKSGELFF.

The chain is built from TRBV10-3 and TRBJ1-2; possible D gene TRBD1, 6 bases. CDR1 ENHRY and CDR2 SYGVKD come from the germline V gene. With 3 bases removed from V and 0 bases from J, the gap between germline ends came to 11 bases. This CDR3 has 15 amino acids. In DNA, the CDR3 is TGTGCCATCAGTGACAGGGGCAGCTCTAACTATGGCTACACCTTC. Amino acids: CAISDRGSSNYGYTF.

The CDR3 DNA sequence: TGTGCCAGCTCACCACGGACAGCGAGGACTGAAGCTTTCTTT. It encodes CASSPRTARTEAFF. The chain recombines TRBV18 with TRBJ1-1; the D gene is possibly TRBD1 (6 bases). V was pared by 1 base and J by 5 bases, with 11 bases between. The CDR3 contains 14 residues. Per the germline V gene, CDR1 is KGHSH and CDR2 is LQKENI.

The chain joins TRBV30 to TRBJ1-2; the D is unclear. In germline, CDR1 is GTSNPN, CDR2 SVGIG (reference sequence). The CDR3 covers 12 residues. V was clipped by 3 bases and J by 1 base, with 6 bases between them. The CDR3, as DNA: TGTGCCTGGAGCGGGGATAACTATGGCTACACCTTC. Encoded protein: CAWSGDNYGYTF.